This TCR beta chain originates from a study of cytomegalovirus exposure and HLA in healthy donors. Study as a whole: HLA-typed donors were the source of 83 million or so unique TCRs, which an early data release held.

PCR was performed using 60 Vbeta and 13 Jbeta primers. The protocol was immunoSEQ multiplex PCR, while the TCRdb copy is restricted to in-frame clones and leaves out a portion. The data show 150,000 to 200,000 clones, around 80% seen once. Germline values: CDR1 SGHNT, CDR2 YYREEE (reference sequence). With 2 bases removed from V and 7 bases from J, the gap between germline ends came to 22 bases. CDR3 length equals 17 residues. Only a few counts were recorded for this clone. Its antigen is not known. Regarding the study as a whole: Follow-up analysis found HLA locus-dependent TCR association rates, highest for DRB1 and lowest for HLA-C. Among the most significant clusters, several appeared linked to common viral pathogens in a later analysis.

The source is a woman aged 40 to 50 in good health and CMV-seropositive. The J gene is TRBJ2-1, the V gene TRBV5-4; weak D call: TRBD2 (5 bases). The sample was PBMCs. In DNA form, the CDR3 reads TGTGCCAGCAGCTTCCCCGAGGGCCCATCGGGTCCGAATGAGCAGTTCTTC. Its translation is CASSFPEGPSGPNEQFF.